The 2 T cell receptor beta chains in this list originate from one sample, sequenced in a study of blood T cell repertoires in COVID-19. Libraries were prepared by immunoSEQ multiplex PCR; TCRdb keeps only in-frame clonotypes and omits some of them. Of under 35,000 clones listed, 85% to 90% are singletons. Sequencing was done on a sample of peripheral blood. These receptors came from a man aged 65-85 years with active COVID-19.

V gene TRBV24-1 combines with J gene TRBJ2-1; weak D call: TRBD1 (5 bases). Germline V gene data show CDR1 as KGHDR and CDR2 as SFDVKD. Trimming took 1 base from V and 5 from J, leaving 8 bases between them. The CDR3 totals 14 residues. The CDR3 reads CATSDLAGHNEQFF. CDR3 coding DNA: TGTGCCACCAGTGATTTAGCAGGGCACAATGAGCAGTTCTTC.

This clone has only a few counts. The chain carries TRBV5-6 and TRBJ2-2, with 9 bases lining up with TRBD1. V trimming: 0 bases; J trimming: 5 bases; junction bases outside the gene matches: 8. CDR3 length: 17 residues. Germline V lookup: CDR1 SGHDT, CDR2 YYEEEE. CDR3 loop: CASSLGPTGGRTGELFF. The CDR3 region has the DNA TGTGCCAGCAGCTTGGGTCCGACAGGGGGTAGGACCGGGGAGCTGTTTTTT.